A single sample gave rise to the 10 T cell receptor beta chains below, sequenced in a study of T cells after yellow fever vaccination. Each CDR3 protein gets one entry after TCRdb re-called the 5' RACE reads with MiXCR. Among some 550,000 distinct CDR3 sequences, 15% to 20% were seen once, and the ten largest hold 13% to 15%. This specimen was PBMCs, taken 15 days after the yellow fever booster vaccination. The source of these receptors is a man younger than 40 who received the YFV17D yellow fever vaccine.

The chain joins TRBV12-3 or TRBV12-4 to TRBJ1-6; 8 bases fit TRBD1. This CDR3 spans 16 amino acids. V dropped 10 bases and J dropped 12; count of bases not matched to a gene: 20. The DNA for the CDR3 is TGTGCCACCTCGTCAGGGGGCAGGGAACTCTTTCAACCCCTCCACTTT. It codes for CATSSGGRELFQPLHF.

J is TRBJ2-5 and V is TRBV11-2, with D possibly matching TRBD1 (7 bases). Per germline, CDR1 SGHAT and CDR2 FQNNGV. V lost 1 base and J 5 bases, leaving 20 bases between the germline ends. CDR3 length: 17 residues. The DNA for the CDR3 is TGTGCCAGCAGCTTAGTCCTCCCTGGCAGGGGGGAGGAGACCCAGTACTTC. This gives the protein CASSLVLPGRGEETQYF.

The J gene is TRBJ2-3, the V gene TRBV5-4, with 11 bases aligning to TRBD2. Germline CDR1 SGHNT, CDR2 YYREEE (reference sequence). V dropped 2 bases and J dropped 0; count of bases not matched to a gene: 8. The CDR3 is 18 residues long. CDR3 coding DNA: TGTGCCAGCAGCTTTCGAGGAGTAGCGGGAGGGAGCACAGATACGCAGTATTTT. It encodes CASSFRGVAGGSTDTQYF.

Only a few counts were recorded for this clonotype. The rearrangement uses TRBV7-2 and TRBJ1-2; D gene ambiguous. The V end was cut by 1 base, the J end by 0 bases, with 6 bases between. The CDR3 runs to 14 residues. Germline V gene data show CDR1 as SGHTA and CDR2 as FQGNSA. In nucleotides, the CDR3 is TGTGCCAGCAGCTTAGAATCAGCTAACTATGGCTACACCTTC. Encoded protein: CASSLESANYGYTF.

The gene calls are TRBV20-1 and TRBJ2-2; 9 nucleotides match TRBD2. The CDR3 length is 13 residues. Germline loops: CDR1 DFQATT, CDR2 SNEGSKA (reference sequence). DNA for the CDR3: TGCGGGGGGCGGGAGGGTAATACCGGGGAGCTGTTTTTT. Translated, it gives CGGREGNTGELFF.

This clonotype showed up many times. V usage is TRBV27 and J usage is TRBJ1-6; D not resolved. Germline V gene sequence: CDR1 MNHEY, CDR2 SMNVEV (reference sequence). V lost 1 base to trimming and J lost 0 bases, with 7 bases between them. CDR3 size: 16 residues. CDR3 DNA: TGTGCCAGCAGTTTATATTCCAGCTCCTATAATTCACCCCTCCACTTT. Encoded protein: CASSLYSSSYNSPLHF.

As to this clonotype: The junction shows a germline mismatch at one end, possibly a read error. The chain is built from TRBV3-1 and TRBJ2-1, with D perhaps TRBD2 (5 bases). The CDR3 extends over 14 amino acids. Per the germline V gene, CDR1 is LGHDT and CDR2 is YNNKEL (reference sequence). This chain's CDR3 is CASNQRTSVSEQFF. The CDR3 coding sequence is TGTGCCAGCAACCAAAGAACTAGTGTTAGTGAGCAGTTCTTC.

The gene calls are TRBV29-1 and TRBJ2-3; D possibly corresponds to TRBD1 (5 bases). Per germline, CDR1 SQVTM and CDR2 ANQGSEA. V gave up 3 bases and J gave up 1 base, with 14 bases separating them. This CDR3 comprises 15 residues. The CDR3 nucleotides read TGCAGCGTTGATACCAGGGAACCCGGCACAGATACGCAGTATTTT. Residues: CSVDTREPGTDTQYF.

The sample holds a few counts of this clonotype. This rearrangement joins TRBV24-1 to TRBJ2-1; 9 bases line up with TRBD2. The trim removed 2 bases at V and 0 bases at J, leaving 16 bases unmatched. Per the germline V gene, CDR1 is KGHDR and CDR2 is SFDVKD. The CDR3 sequence is 21 residues long. CDR3 in DNA: TGTGCCACCAGTGATTACAGGACTAGCGCCGGAGGTCCGAGCTCCTACAATGAGCAGTTCTTC. Protein: CATSDYRTSAGGPSSYNEQFF.

The chain links TRBV6-5 to TRBJ2-1; TRBD2 matches 9 bases. The trim removed 3 bases at V and 9 bases at J, leaving 9 bases unmatched. CDR3 size: 15 residues. Germline V gene data show CDR1 as MNHEY and CDR2 as SVGAGI. CDR3 DNA: TGTGCCAGCAGTTATAGTCTAGCGGGAAAGGTTGAGCAGTTCTTC. Translation gives CASSYSLAGKVEQFF.